Listed below are T cell receptor beta chains from one sample, sequenced in a study of T cells in Graves' hyperthyroidism and ophthalmopathy. In TCRdb, the multiplex PCR reads were re-called with MiXCR into one record per CDR3 protein. This table holds 300,000 to 400,000 distinct CDR3 sequences, about 14% found once. Sequencing was done on a sample of blood. The receptors stem from a woman aged 30 to 39 with Graves' ophthalmopathy. The CDR3 runs from the conserved cysteine through the conserved F or W.

TRBV6-1,CASDFQTGLMNTEAFF
TRBV29-1,CSVLQTGPSGGDYTF
TRBV6-1,CASSWGTGRVNEQFF
TRBV12-3/TRBV12-4,CASTPSALGTQYF
TRBV11-3,CASTGGPGNTIYF
TRBV2,CASSADGGAYHEQYF
TRBV27,CASSFQGASAEKLFF
TRBV20-1,CSARGTVTDTQYF
TRBV27,CASRAGAHEQYF
TRBV12-3/TRBV12-4,CASSLPKDREGLAKNIQYF
TRBV6-1,CASAEQGLGDTQYF
TRBV11-2,CASSLYPEGNYGYTF
TRBV4-2,CASSRPDREHQPQHF
TRBV19,CASSDRGVNEQFF
TRBV30,CAWGGGMDTQYF
TRBV20-1,CSAADEFRGYTF
TRBV2,CASSVDVKTSGANVLTF
TRBV6-1,CASRYAVHYGYTF
TRBV19,CASSGGAWKETQYF
TRBV6-1,CATRRYEQYF
TRBV10-3,CAISESGEAFF
TRBV5-5,CASRPIPDLTGELFF
TRBV27,CASSLPNRARETTMNTEAFF
TRBV15,CATSRGVGKGEQYF
TRBV9,CASSVVVASGGTDTQYF
TRBV10-3,CAISGEGNQPQHF
TRBV2,CASSEDRGHDTQYF
TRBV5-1,CASSLVVGGFEKLFF
TRBV28,CASTGGGQGMNTEAFF
TRBV7-9,CASSSQGAYEQYF
TRBV12-3/TRBV12-4,CASSRRVYEQYF
TRBV28,CAGRGINEKLFF
TRBV5-1,CASRAGGLYNEQFF
TRBV9,CASSVVGEGTEAFF
TRBV7-9,CASSLIGDRGWETQYF
TRBV6-1,CASSTDRPRRNSNQPQHF
TRBV12-3/TRBV12-4,CASSLGPLGGYTF
TRBV5-1,CASSLGTGGSNQPQHF
TRBV10-2,CASSGTGGNNQPQHF
TRBV9,CASSAGTLSSYEQYF
TRBV20-1,CSARVLSGKGSTNEKLFF
TRBV10-2,CASSDNPNTEELFF
TRBV4-2,CASSQGDGTPTDTQYF
TRBV7-9,CASILYISHSNQPQHF
TRBV25-1,CASSEPGSAEKLFF
TRBV13,CASSRQGWEPQHF
TRBV6-6,CASSYSPRQGPDEKLFF
TRBV5-6,CASTRAEQETQYF
TRBV19,CASSIQGTDTQYF
TRBV7-8,CASSLEDTLNTGELFF
TRBV7-3,CASSLYGPSSYNEQFF
TRBV7-9,CASSTAGPPEQYF
TRBV6-1,CASHSVDYGYTF
TRBV7-9,CASSERSTGALYEQYF
TRBV6-1,CASYSGDIMGGELFF
TRBV5-1,CASSLPGQGLVGNTEALF
TRBV15,CATSDPGQGYEQYF
TRBV24-1,CATSDFYRGMNGELFF